This T cell receptor (beta chain) comes out of a study of OX40 agonist ivuxolimab in advanced cancers. Whole-study findings and limits: Relative to CD4+, CD8+ T cells held more expanded clones on average.

This clone was recorded once. Its antigen is unknown. TCRdb's table, derived via immunoSEQ multiplex PCR, lists solely in-frame clones and lacks some. The sample has around 20,000 clones; around 71% are singletons. V was clipped by 1 base and J by 4 bases, with 10 bases between them. CDR3 length: 14 residues. Germline values: CDR1 MDHEN, CDR2 SYDVKM. The rearrangement joins TRBV28 to TRBJ2-5; possibly TRBD1 for D (6 bases). The material sequenced was CD4+ or CD8+ T cells sorted from blood, taken in a trial of the OX40 agonist ivuxolimab. The receptor was isolated from an adult with an advanced solid tumor such as melanoma, head and neck, liver or kidney cancer. DNA of the CDR3: TGTGCCAGCAGTTTATATGGGGGCGGAGAGACCCAGTACTTC. Encoded protein: CASSLYGGGETQYF.